This T cell receptor beta chain was identified in a study of blood T cells in healthy people across ages. Overall study findings and caveats: Total diversity from one million sequenced T cells was likely underestimated. Roughly linear age-related decline in beta diversity appeared, significant by age 40.

Germline CDR1 reads SGHTA; CDR2 reads FQGNSA. The CDR3 spans 15 residues. Trimming removed 1 base at V and 1 base at J, with 10 bases between. With a J-beta primer mix and a sample-barcoded 5' primer, a second PCR ran about 7 to 11 cycles. TCRdb used MiXCR to reprocess the 5' RACE reads, holding one entry per CDR3 protein. The table has over 600,000 distinct CDR3 sequences, about 21% seen once; the top ten hold approximately 3.7%. For this clonotype: The antigen is unknown.

The genes are TRBV7-2 and TRBJ1-1; no definite D call. The clonotype comes from a man between 65 and 79 years old in good health. Material: blood. Here the CDR3 reads CASSLGAGKNTEAFF. DNA for the CDR3: TGTGCCAGCAGCTTAGGCGCAGGAAAGAACACTGAAGCTTTCTTT.